Sequencing of this TCR beta chain was carried out in a study of beta chain features in type 1 diabetes. The V gene end was trimmed by 5 bases and the J gene end by 10 bases; junction bases not matched to a gene: 17. This CDR3 comprises 16 residues. The V gene's germline CDR1 is SGHVS and CDR2 FQNEAQ. Markers CD45RO/CCR7/CD25/CD127/CD95/CD27 served to sort CD4+ naive, central memory, regulatory and stem cell-like memory cells. The entirety of the isolated RNA underwent reverse transcription, so expressed TCRB transcripts were sequenced. TCRdb keeps only in-frame clones here, not all; method: immunoSEQ multiplex PCR. The sample consists of roughly 140,000 clones, 6.9% of them appearing once.

This TCR came from a woman aged 25 to 45 in good health. Sample: central memory CD4+ T cells from blood. The chain is built from TRBV7-8 and TRBJ1-1; 9 nucleotides align to TRBD1. CDR3 sequence reads: CASSPEGQGRILGAFF. The CDR3 bases are TGTGCCAGCAGCCCCGAAGGACAGGGGAGGATCCTCGGAGCTTTCTTT. Variable domain in full (rest from reference TRBV7-8 and TRBJ1-1): GAGVSQSPRYKVAKRGQDVALRCDPISGHVSLFWYQQALGQGPEFLTYFQNEAQLDKSGLPSDRFFAERPEGSVSTLKIQRTQQEDSAVYLCASSPEGQGRILGAFFGQGTRLTVV.